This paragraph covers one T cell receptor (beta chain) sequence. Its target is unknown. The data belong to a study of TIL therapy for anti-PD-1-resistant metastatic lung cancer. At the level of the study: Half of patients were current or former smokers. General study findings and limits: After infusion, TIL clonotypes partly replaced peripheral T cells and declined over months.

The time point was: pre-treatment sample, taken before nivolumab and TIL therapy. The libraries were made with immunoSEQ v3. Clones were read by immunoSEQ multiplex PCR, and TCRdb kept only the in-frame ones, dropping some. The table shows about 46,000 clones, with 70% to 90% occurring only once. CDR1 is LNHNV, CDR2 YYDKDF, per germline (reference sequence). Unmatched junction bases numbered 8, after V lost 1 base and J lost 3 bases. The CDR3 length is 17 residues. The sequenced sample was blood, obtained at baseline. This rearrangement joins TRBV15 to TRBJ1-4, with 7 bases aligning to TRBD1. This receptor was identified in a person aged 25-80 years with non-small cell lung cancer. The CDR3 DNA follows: TGTGCCACCAGCAGAGCTCGGGGACAGCCGGCTAATGAAAAACTGTTTTTT. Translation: CATSRARGQPANEKLFF.